These 22 T cell receptor beta chains were sequenced from one sample in a study of T cell responses to AZD1222 COVID-19 vaccine. Measured with immunoSEQ multiplex PCR; TCRdb has only the in-frame clones, and not every one. The sample includes some 170,000 clones, approximately 91% of them seen just once. Source: peripheral blood, taken on day 0 of AZD1222 vaccination. Receptors were obtained from an adult in good health.

The V call is TRBV2, the J call TRBJ2-1; 7 nucleotides match TRBD2. V lost 5 bases and J lost 0; bases outside the gene matches: 7. The CDR3 has 16 residues. The germline CDR1 and CDR2 sequences are SNHLY and FYNNEI. The CDR3 loop is CASSYLAEGSYNEQFF. The CDR3 bases are TGTGCCAGCAGTTACCTAGCGGAGGGCTCCTACAATGAGCAGTTCTTC.

This clone was seen a single time. V usage is TRBV4-3 and J usage is TRBJ1-1; D gene unclear. This CDR3 comprises 12 residues. Trimming took off 1 base at V and 3 bases at J, with 3 bases between the two ends. CDR1 is LGHNA, CDR2 YSLEER, per germline. CDR3 bases: TGCGCCAGCAGCCAAGGGGACACTGAAGCTTTCTTT. Its protein is CASSQGDTEAFF.

This clone was counted only a few times. This chain connects TRBV4-1 to TRBJ2-7; 11 nucleotides align to TRBD2. Germline V CDR1 and CDR2: MGHRA, YSYEKL. This CDR3 has 16 amino acids. Losses at the gene ends were 1 base for V and 2 bases for J; bases not matched to a gene: 4. The CDR3 reads CASSQGKGLAAYEQYF. CDR3 DNA sequence: TGCGCCAGCAGCCAAGGGAAGGGACTAGCGGCCTACGAGCAGTACTTC.

This clone was counted only a few times. The chain has TRBV19 and TRBJ1-1; D gene unclear. This CDR3 is built from 16 residues. Trimming shortened V by 3 bases and J by 0 bases, and 14 bases separated the two germline ends. Germline V gene data show CDR1 as LNHDA and CDR2 as SQIVND (reference sequence). The CDR3 here is CASSIEVGIMNTEAFF. In nucleotides, the CDR3 is TGTGCCAGTAGTATTGAGGTGGGGATCATGAACACTGAAGCTTTCTTT.

This chain joins TRBV5-1 and TRBJ1-1; D gene unclear. Germline-derived CDR1 and CDR2 are SGHRS and YFSETQ. Trimming pared 0 bases from V and 1 base from J, leaving 10 bases between. The CDR3 has 15 amino acids. DNA of the CDR3: TGCGCCAGCAGCTTGGTTTTGGGTCAGAACACTGAAGCTTTCTTT. Protein: CASSLVLGQNTEAFF.

The genes are TRBV28 and TRBJ2-3; D is undetermined. Looked up from germline, CDR1 is MDHEN and CDR2 is SYDVKM. The length of the CDR3 is 11 residues. V shed 6 bases and J shed 4 bases, with 5 bases lying between them. Here the CDR3 reads CASSTPDTQYF. In nucleotides, the CDR3 is TGTGCCAGCAGCACCCCAGATACGCAGTATTTT.

The V call is TRBV30, the J call TRBJ1-1; maybe TRBD1 (6 bases). There are 15 residues in the CDR3. CDR1 and CDR2 from the germline V gene are GTSNPN and SVGIG (reference sequence). V was clipped by 1 base and J by 0 bases, with 12 bases between them. The chain's CDR3 is CAWSDYRVLNTEAFF. DNA of the CDR3: TGTGCCTGGAGTGACTACAGGGTACTGAACACTGAAGCTTTCTTT.

The chain has TRBV7-9 and TRBJ2-2, with D possibly matching TRBD1 (5 bases). The CDR3 is 16 amino acids. Germline V gene lookup returns CDR1 SEHNR and CDR2 FQNEAQ (reference sequence). V gave up 5 bases and J gave up 4 bases, with 17 bases separating them. Written as DNA, the CDR3 is TGTGCCAGCAGCCAGCAAGGGGTAGTTGCCACCGGGGAGCTGTTTTTT. It yields the protein CASSQQGVVATGELFF.

In this sample, this clone turned up once. J is TRBJ2-7 and V is TRBV11-3, with TRBD2 as a possible D gene (5 bases). V lost 4 bases and J lost 2, with 18 bases in between. Germline V lookup: CDR1 SGHNT, CDR2 YENEEA. The length of the CDR3 is 16 residues. The DNA for the CDR3 is TGTGCCAGCAGCTCCACCCGGAGGCCCTTTACCTACGAGCAGTACGTC. It is translated as CASSSTRRPFTYEQYV.

This clone was observed a single time. J is TRBJ1-2 and V is TRBV28; D may be TRBD1 (6 bases). Trimming pared 3 bases from V and 1 base from J, leaving 18 bases between. The CDR3 has 17 residues. Germline V gene data show CDR1 as MDHEN and CDR2 as SYDVKM. In nucleotides, the CDR3 is TGTGCCAGCAGTTTCCCCCCCGGGACAAGGAGTAACTATGGCTACACCTTC. Translated: CASSFPPGTRSNYGYTF.

The V and J genes are TRBV30 and TRBJ2-5; TRBD2 might be the D (7 bases). The CDR3 spans 17 residues. In germline, CDR1 is GTSNPN, CDR2 SVGIG (reference sequence). Trimming cost V 0 bases and J 5 bases, with 22 bases left between them. CDR3 loop: CAWSVLRGGFMTETQYF. CDR3 coding DNA: TGTGCCTGGAGTGTACTTCGCGGGGGCTTCATGACGGAGACCCAGTACTTC.

The chain is built from TRBV21-1 and TRBJ2-6; the table's D call of TRBD1 was not tested on the DNA. TRBV21-1 is tagged as a pseudogene. CDR3 length: 21 residues. CDR3 loop: CASSKEGQGRQLGTGANVLTF. In nucleotides, the CDR3 is TGTGCCAGCAGCAAAGAGGGACAGGGAAGGCAACTTGGGACTGGGGCCAACGTCCTGACTTTC.

The V gene is TRBV6-2 or TRBV6-3, the J gene TRBJ1-3; D is ambiguous. The germline CDR1 and CDR2 sequences are MNHEY and SVGEGT. The CDR3 sequence is 17 residues long. Trimming removed 6 bases at V and 9 bases at J, with 27 bases between. In nucleotides, the CDR3 is TGTGCCAGCAGCCCATACGGCGGTGGAGGGTCTTTGGGCACCATATATTTT. Translating it yields CASSPYGGGGSLGTIYF.

Concerning this clone itself: The same CDR3 arises from other DNA sequences in this sample as well. The V and J genes are TRBV12-3 or TRBV12-4 and TRBJ1-5; unclear D gene. The CDR3 has 13 amino acids. Trimming took 5 bases from V and 4 from J, leaving 9 bases between them. CDR3 nucleotides: TGTGCCAGCAGTCTAGGGCCAAATCAGCCCCAGCATTTT. Its translation: CASSLGPNQPQHF.

The chain joins TRBV27 to TRBJ1-6; 10 bases map to TRBD1. The germline V gene encodes CDR1 MNHEY and CDR2 SMNVEV (reference sequence). The CDR3 is made up of 14 amino acids. Germline trimming cut 6 bases from V and 7 bases from J; bases unmatched to any gene: 3. CDR3: CASREDRGNSPLHF. The CDR3 DNA sequence: TGTGCCAGCAGGGAGGACAGGGGGAATTCACCCCTCCACTTT.

The gene calls are TRBV4-2 and TRBJ2-3, with D perhaps given as TRBD1 or TRBD2 (5 bases each). This CDR3 comprises 14 residues. The V gene lost 3 bases and the J gene lost 4 bases, with 11 bases spanning the gap. Germline assignment: CDR1 LGHNA and CDR2 YNFKEQ. This CDR3 reads CASSQGVPSDTQYF. CDR3 bases: TGTGCCAGCAGCCAGGGGGTTCCCTCAGATACGCAGTATTTT.

This chain connects TRBV28 to TRBJ1-5; D not certain. The CDR3 length is 15 residues. V lost 3 bases, J lost 2 bases, and 11 bases lay in between. Germline V CDR1 and CDR2: MDHEN, SYDVKM. The CDR3 sequence is CASSFGAGGNQPQHF. CDR3 bases: TGTGCCAGCAGTTTCGGCGCCGGAGGCAATCAGCCCCAGCATTTT.

This clone appeared once. The chain recombines TRBV5-6 with TRBJ2-5, with a possible D match to TRBD1 (5 bases). Germline V CDR1 and CDR2: SGHDT, YYEEEE. The V and J ends lost 1 base and 5 bases respectively, with 9 bases between them. CDR3 length: 13 residues. CDR3 region: CASSLLGVETQYF. The CDR3 DNA is TGTGCCAGCAGCTTGTTAGGGGTGGAGACCCAGTACTTC.

This clone was seen a few times. The chain recombines TRBV28 with TRBJ2-7; possibly TRBD2 for D (6 bases). CDR1 MDHEN and CDR2 SYDVKM come from the germline V gene. V shed 3 bases and J shed 3 bases, with 18 bases lying between them. This CDR3 region has 16 residues. This CDR3 is CASSLEGRAGDYEQYF. CDR3 DNA: TGTGCCAGCAGTTTGGAGGGTCGGGCCGGAGACTACGAGCAGTACTTC.

This clone was counted once. The chain carries TRBV28 and TRBJ1-5; D is unresolved. Germline V gene sequence: CDR1 MDHEN, CDR2 SYDVKM. The CDR3 is made up of 11 amino acids. The V and J ends lost 4 bases and 9 bases respectively, with 7 bases between them. CDR3 DNA: TGTGCCAGCAGTTCCACTAGGCCCCAGCATTTT. Its protein is CASSSTRPQHF.

This clone has only one observation. The chain joins TRBV5-8 to TRBJ1-1; the D is unclear. Per germline, CDR1 SGHTS and CDR2 YDEGEE. V dropped 0 bases and J dropped 1 base, with 10 bases sitting between them. The CDR3 spans 15 residues. This CDR3 reads CASSLGQVENTEAFF. The CDR3 nucleotides are TGTGCCAGCAGCTTGGGCCAGGTAGAGAACACTGAAGCTTTCTTT.

V and J are TRBV9 and TRBJ2-3, with D possibly matching TRBD2 (7 bases). CDR3 size: 17 residues. The germline V and J ends were trimmed by 0 bases and 2 bases, with 16 bases remaining between them. CDR1 and CDR2 from the germline V gene are SGDLS and YYNGEE. DNA for the CDR3: TGTGCCAGCAGCGTAGAGGGGGGGGCACCGAACACAGATACGCAGTATTTT. Translated, it gives CASSVEGGAPNTDTQYF.